These 10 T cell receptor beta chains were sequenced from one sample in a study of T cells in localized non-small cell lung cancer (TCRdb year 2020). Receptors were amplified or captured by the immunoSEQ multiplex PCR assay. Entries here come from immuneACCESS through TCRdb and include only in-frame sequences with V and J called. Some clones fail to appear in such tables; in the studies checked, an unresolved V gene covers under half of the shortfall, and the cause of the remainder is unknown. This sample is represented by about 74,000 clones; 65% to 85% of them were singletons. The ten biggest clones cover about 1.5% of the sample. Sequenced material: peripheral blood, taken before any cancer treatment. The receptor source for this set is a female donor over 55 with stage I lung adenocarcinoma.

The chain links TRBV12-5 to TRBJ2-1; D call uncertain. The CDR3 is made up of 11 amino acids. Trimming removed 1 base at V and 6 bases at J, with 1 base between. Germline assignment: CDR1 LGHNT and CDR2 FRNRAP. CDR3 in amino acids: CASGLGNEQFF. In DNA, the CDR3 is TGTGCTAGTGGTTTGGGCAATGAGCAGTTCTTC.

CDR3 sequence reads: CASSMRQGVAEAFF. CDR3 bases: TGTGCCAGTAGTATGAGACAGGGGGTAGCTGAAGCTTTCTTT. The chain employs TRBV19 and TRBJ1-1; 9 bases agree with TRBD1. V was pared by 3 bases and J by 6 bases, with 5 bases of the junction left unmatched. Per the germline V gene, CDR1 is LNHDA and CDR2 is SQIVND (reference sequence). The CDR3 spans 14 residues.

The chain links TRBV7-8 to TRBJ2-1; no clear D. The V end lost 1 base, the J end lost 4 bases, and 14 bases lay between the germline ends. CDR1 is SGHVS, CDR2 FQNEAQ, per germline. The CDR3 totals 16 residues. Here the CDR3 reads CASSLVARVLYNEQFF. For the CDR3, the DNA is TGTGCCAGCAGCTTAGTAGCTAGAGTTTTATACAATGAGCAGTTCTTC.

The chain combines TRBV19 with TRBJ1-5; 9 bases fit TRBD1. The CDR3 is 15 amino acids. The V and J ends lost 4 bases and 5 bases, in that order; junction bases with no gene match: 6. Germline CDR1 LNHDA, CDR2 SQIVND (reference sequence). DNA for the CDR3: TGTGCCAGTAGTAGGGACAGGGAGGTTGATCAGCCCCAGCATTTT. Translating gives CASSRDREVDQPQHF.

The chain recombines TRBV16 with TRBJ1-1; no firm D call. The CDR3 sequence is 14 residues long. V lost 2 bases, J lost 0 bases, and 7 bases lay in between. Per germline, CDR1 KGHSY and CDR2 FQNENV. Written as DNA, the CDR3 is TGTGCCAGCAGCCAAGGGGTGCTGAACACTGAAGCTTTCTTT. Translated: CASSQGVLNTEAFF. Variable domain in full (rest from reference TRBV16 and TRBJ1-1): GEEVAQTPKHLVRGEGQKAKLYCAPIKGHSYVFWYQQVLKNEFKFLISFQNENVFDETGMPKERFSAKCLPNSPCSLEIQATKLEDSAVYFCASSQGVLNTEAFFGQGTRLTVV.

The chain is built from TRBV7-6 and TRBJ2-2; tentative D call: TRBD2 (5 bases). The CDR3 is 13 residues long. Trimming took off 2 bases at V and 7 bases at J, with 8 bases between the two ends. Germline-derived CDR1 and CDR2 are SGHVS and FNYEAQ. This CDR3 is CASSLTAGGELFF. The CDR3 coding sequence is TGTGCCAGCAGCTTAACGGCGGGCGGGGAGCTGTTTTTT.

This chain uses TRBV6-5 with TRBJ1-2; the D is unclear. This CDR3 comprises 14 residues. CDR1 MNHEY and CDR2 SVGAGI come from the germline V gene. V dropped 6 bases and J dropped 1 base, with 12 bases sitting between them. In DNA form, the CDR3 reads TGTGCCAGCAGAGCATTTGGGGATAACTATGGCTACACCTTC. Amino acid sequence: CASRAFGDNYGYTF.

This clone was recorded only once. The V call is TRBV5-1, the J call TRBJ1-5; D call uncertain. The germline V gene has CDR1 SGHRS and CDR2 YFSETQ. This CDR3 region has 14 residues. V lost 2 bases and J 3 bases, leaving 9 bases between the germline ends. CDR3 coding DNA: TGCGCCAGCAGCTTCTCTGGGGACAATCAGCCCCAGCATTTT. Amino acid sequence: CASSFSGDNQPQHF. The variable domain in full, completed from reference TRBV5-1 and TRBJ1-5, reads KAGVTQTPRYLIKTRGQQVTLSCSPISGHRSVSWYQQTPGQGLQFLFEYFSETQRNKGNFPGRFSGRQFSNSRSEMNVSTLELGDSALYLCASSFSGDNQPQHFGDGTRLSIL.

DNA of the CDR3: TGCAGCGCCGGGACAAGTTACAATGAGCAGTTCTTC. It is translated as CSAGTSYNEQFF. The chain couples TRBV29-1 to TRBJ2-1; a possible D gene is TRBD1 (6 bases). Trimming shortened V by 7 bases and J by 4 bases, and 11 bases separated the two germline ends. The CDR3 is 12 residues long. The germline V gene has CDR1 SQVTM and CDR2 ANQGSEA.

This clone was counted once. Its ends do not fully match the called genes, so a read error is possible. V is TRBV27 and J is TRBJ2-7, with D tentatively TRBD2 (5 bases). Per the germline V gene, CDR1 is MNHEY and CDR2 is SMNVEV (reference sequence). The CDR3 spans 13 residues. DNA for the CDR3: TGTACCAGCAGTCCCTCCTGGGGAGACGAGCAGTACTTC. Its translation is CTSSPSWGDEQYF.